This T cell receptor beta chain was identified in a study of blood T cell repertoires in COVID-19 (TCRdb year 2020). At the level of the whole study: Samples from collaborators originated in the United States, Italy and Spain and spanned both the acute and convalescent phases of COVID-19. The prospective study material was composed of cDNA or gDNA derived from T cells, B-cell-depleted T cells, or PBMCs. Deeply sampled blood TCRbeta repertoires from subjects exposed to, actively infected with, or recovered from COVID-19 were included in the dataset. The repertoires were released in a freely available public database intended as a resource for research on the immune response to SARS-CoV-2. The samples were drawn from the first 160 participants of the ongoing ImmuneRACE study and from some 1,300 subjects provided by 6 global collaborators. The sample metadata nearly always contained a de-identified subject ID, COVID-19 status, age in years and sex. Where available, HLA class I and class II types were taken from metadata supplied by the sample provider and were not determined by assay-based typing. Results and caveats for the whole study, not just this receptor: The amount of clinical and demographic metadata varied by source and participant and was provided uncurated.

Each collaborating institution followed its own protocols to collect whole blood in K2EDTA tubes. For TCRbeta analysis, collaborator samples were shipped as frozen whole blood, as isolated PBMCs, or as DNA extracted from either sample type. Sequences SNHLY (CDR1) and FYNNEI (CDR2) are obtained from the germline V gene. For this chain, trimming is 3 bases at the V end and 4 bases at the J end, and the number of junction bases without a gene match is 4. The CDR3 spans 15 residues, from the cysteine through the phenylalanine. Only the CDR3 DNA stays, 45 bases, in frame from base 1. TCRbeta CDR3 regions were amplified from genomic DNA using the immunoSEQ Assay, a bias-controlled multiplex PCR. The original methods were these. The number of nucleated cells in each sample was estimated from the amplification of reference gene primers within the assay. To quantify the absolute abundance of each unique TCRbeta CDR3 rearrangement, sequence reads were collapsed and filtered. For each sample, productive Simpson clonality was calculated as the square root of Simpson's diversity index over productive rearrangements. Not all clones reach the TCRdb copy of this immuneACCESS table, which keeps in-frame sequences only. Checked studies attribute under half of the gap to unresolved V genes and leave the rest unexplained. V, J and clone size derive from that table, while D and trimming were established from the DNA sequence. Present in this sample are approximately 14,000 clones, 65% to 85% of which were seen just once. The ten largest clones capture roughly 9.7% of the sample.

This clone was recorded once. Its antigen is unknown. Nothing much larger sits one base from this clone, and base qualities are not available. The chain is encoded by TRBV2 joined to TRBJ2-2, with TRBD2 identical over 8 junction bases. The sequence came from a human donor in a cohort sampled during active COVID-19. Sequencing was done on a sample of peripheral blood. CDR3 loop: CASSERLARTGELFF. The sequenced DNA is TGTGCCAGCAGTGAGAGACTAGCGCGCACCGGGGAGCTGTTTTTT.